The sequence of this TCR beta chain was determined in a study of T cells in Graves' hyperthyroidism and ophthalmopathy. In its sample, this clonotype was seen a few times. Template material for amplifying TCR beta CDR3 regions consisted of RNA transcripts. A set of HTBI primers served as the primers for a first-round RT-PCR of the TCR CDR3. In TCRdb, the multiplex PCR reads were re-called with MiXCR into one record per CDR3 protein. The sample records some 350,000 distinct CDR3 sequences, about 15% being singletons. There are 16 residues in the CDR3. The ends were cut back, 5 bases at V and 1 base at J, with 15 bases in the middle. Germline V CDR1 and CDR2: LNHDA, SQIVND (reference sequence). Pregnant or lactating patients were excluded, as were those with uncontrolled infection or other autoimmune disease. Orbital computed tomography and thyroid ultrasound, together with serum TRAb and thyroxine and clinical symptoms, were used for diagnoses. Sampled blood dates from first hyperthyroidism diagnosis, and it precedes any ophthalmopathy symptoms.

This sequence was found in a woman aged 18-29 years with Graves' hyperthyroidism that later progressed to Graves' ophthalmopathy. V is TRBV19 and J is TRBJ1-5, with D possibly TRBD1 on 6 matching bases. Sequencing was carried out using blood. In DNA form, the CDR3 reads TGTGCCAGTAGTCCCGGACAGTCCTTAAGCAATCAGCCCCAGCATTTT. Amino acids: CASSPGQSLSNQPQHF.